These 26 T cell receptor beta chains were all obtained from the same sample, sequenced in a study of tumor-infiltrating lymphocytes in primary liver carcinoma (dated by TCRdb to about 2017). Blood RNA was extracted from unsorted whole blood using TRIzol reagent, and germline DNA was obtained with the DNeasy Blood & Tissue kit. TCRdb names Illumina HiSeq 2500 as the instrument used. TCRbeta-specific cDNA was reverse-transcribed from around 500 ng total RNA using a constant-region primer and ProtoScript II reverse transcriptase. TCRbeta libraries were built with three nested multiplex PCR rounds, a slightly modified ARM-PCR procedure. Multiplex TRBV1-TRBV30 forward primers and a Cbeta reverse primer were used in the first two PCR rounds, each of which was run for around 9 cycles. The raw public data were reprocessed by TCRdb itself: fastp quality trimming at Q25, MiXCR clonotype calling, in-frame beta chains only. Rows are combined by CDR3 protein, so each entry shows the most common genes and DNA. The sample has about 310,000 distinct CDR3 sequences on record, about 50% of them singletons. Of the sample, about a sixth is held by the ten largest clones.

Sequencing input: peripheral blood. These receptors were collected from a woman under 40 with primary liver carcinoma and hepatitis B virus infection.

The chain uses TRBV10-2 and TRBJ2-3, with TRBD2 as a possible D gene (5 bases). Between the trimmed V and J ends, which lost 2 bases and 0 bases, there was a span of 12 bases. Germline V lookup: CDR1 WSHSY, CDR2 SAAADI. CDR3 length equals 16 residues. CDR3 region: CASSEERAASTDTQYF. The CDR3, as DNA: TGCGCCAGCAGTGAGGAGAGAGCGGCTAGCACAGATACGCAGTATTTT.

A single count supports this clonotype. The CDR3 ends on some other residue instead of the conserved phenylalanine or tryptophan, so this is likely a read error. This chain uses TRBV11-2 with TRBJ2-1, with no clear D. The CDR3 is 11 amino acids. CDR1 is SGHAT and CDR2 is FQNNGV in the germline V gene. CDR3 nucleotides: TGTGTCAGCAGCCCTGGGTATGAGCAGTTCCTC. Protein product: CVSSPGYEQFL.

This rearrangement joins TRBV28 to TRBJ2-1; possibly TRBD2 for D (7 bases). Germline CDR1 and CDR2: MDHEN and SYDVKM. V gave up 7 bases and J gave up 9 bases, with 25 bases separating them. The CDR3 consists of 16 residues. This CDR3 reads CASILILGGGVGEQFF. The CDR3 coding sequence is TGTGCCAGCATTCTAATCTTAGGGGGAGGGGTTGGTGAGCAGTTCTTC.

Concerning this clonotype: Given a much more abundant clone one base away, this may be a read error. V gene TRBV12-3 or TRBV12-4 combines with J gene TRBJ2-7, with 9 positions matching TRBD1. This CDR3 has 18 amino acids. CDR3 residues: CVSSPPGQGRDYRDEQYF. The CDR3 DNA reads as TGTGTCAGCAGCCCGCCTGGACAGGGGCGAGATTACCGGGACGAGCAGTACTTC.

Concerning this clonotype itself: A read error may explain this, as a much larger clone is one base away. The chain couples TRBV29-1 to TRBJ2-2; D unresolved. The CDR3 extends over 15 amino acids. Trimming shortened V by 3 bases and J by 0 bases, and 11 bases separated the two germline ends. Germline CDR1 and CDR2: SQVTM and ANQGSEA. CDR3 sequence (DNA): TGCAGCGTTGATCCGCTGGAAACGAACACCGGGGAGCTGTTTTTT. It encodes CSVDPLETNTGELFF.

CDR3 in amino acids: CASSYPRENNQPQHF. The CDR3 nucleotides read TGTGCCAGCAGTTACCCCCGGGAAAACAATCAGCCCCAGCATTTT. The chain recombines TRBV6-2 or TRBV6-3 with TRBJ1-5; D call uncertain. Trimming pared 2 bases from V and 3 bases from J, leaving 11 bases between. Per the germline V gene, CDR1 is MNHEY and CDR2 is SVGEGT. The CDR3 sequence is 15 residues long.

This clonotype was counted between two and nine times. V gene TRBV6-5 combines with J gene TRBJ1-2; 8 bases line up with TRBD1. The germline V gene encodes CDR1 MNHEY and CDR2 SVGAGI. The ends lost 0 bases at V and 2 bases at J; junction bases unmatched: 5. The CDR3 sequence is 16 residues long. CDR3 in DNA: TGTGCCAGCAGTTACTCGTACGCAGGGGGCAACTATGGCTACACCTTC. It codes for CASSYSYAGGNYGYTF.

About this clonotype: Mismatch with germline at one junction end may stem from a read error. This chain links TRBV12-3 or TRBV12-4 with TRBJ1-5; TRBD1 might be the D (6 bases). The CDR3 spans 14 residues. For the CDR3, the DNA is TGTGTCAGCAACCCGGGACACAGCAATCAGCCCCAGCATTTT. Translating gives CVSNPGHSNQPQHF.

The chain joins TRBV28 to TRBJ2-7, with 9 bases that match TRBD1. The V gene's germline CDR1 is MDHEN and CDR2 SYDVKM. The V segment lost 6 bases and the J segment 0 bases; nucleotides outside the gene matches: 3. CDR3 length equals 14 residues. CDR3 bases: TGTGCCAGCAGGGGACAGGGTACCTCCTACGAGCAGTACTTC. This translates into CASRGQGTSYEQYF.

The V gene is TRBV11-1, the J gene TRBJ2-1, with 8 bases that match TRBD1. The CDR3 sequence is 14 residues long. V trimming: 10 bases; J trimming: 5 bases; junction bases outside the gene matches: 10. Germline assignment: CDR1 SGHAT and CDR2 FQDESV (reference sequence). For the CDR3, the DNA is TGTGCCAACAGGGGGAACGGGGGAAACAATGAGCAGTTCTTC. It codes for CANRGNGGNNEQFF.

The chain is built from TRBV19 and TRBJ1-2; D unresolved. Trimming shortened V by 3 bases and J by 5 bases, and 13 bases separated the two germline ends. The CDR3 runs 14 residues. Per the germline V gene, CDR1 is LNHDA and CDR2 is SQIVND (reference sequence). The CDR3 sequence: CASSIGFPTYGYTF. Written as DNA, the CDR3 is TGTGCCAGTAGTATTGGTTTTCCTACGTATGGCTACACCTTC.

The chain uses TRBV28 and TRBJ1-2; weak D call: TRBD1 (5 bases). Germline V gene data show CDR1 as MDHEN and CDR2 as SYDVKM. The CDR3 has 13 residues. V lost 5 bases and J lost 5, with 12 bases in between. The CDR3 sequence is CASSRGRGYGYTF. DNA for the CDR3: TGTGCCAGCAGTCGGGGACGGGGTTATGGCTACACCTTC.

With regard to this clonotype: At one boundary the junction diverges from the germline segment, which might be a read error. CDR3 nucleotides: TGTGCCAACAGCCTCCGACAGGGAATGTACTTC. Translated, it gives CANSLRQGMYF. The chain links TRBV7-9 to TRBJ2-7; 7 bases match TRBD1. Looked up from germline, CDR1 is SEHNR and CDR2 is FQNEAQ (reference sequence). The CDR3 runs 11 residues.

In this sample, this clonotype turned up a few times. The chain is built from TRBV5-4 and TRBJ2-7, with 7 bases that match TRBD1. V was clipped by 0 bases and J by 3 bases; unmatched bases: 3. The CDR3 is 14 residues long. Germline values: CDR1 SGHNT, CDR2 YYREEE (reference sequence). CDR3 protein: CASSLAGQNYEQYF. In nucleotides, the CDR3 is TGTGCCAGCAGCTTGGCGGGACAGAACTACGAGCAGTACTTC.

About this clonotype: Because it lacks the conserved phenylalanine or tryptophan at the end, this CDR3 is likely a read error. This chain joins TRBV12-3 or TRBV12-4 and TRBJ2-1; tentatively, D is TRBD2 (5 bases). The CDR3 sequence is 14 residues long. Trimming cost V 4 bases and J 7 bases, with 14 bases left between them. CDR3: CASSWVGKDNEQFS. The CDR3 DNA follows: TGTGCCAGCAGTTGGGTCGGGAAGGATAATGAGCAGTTCTCC.

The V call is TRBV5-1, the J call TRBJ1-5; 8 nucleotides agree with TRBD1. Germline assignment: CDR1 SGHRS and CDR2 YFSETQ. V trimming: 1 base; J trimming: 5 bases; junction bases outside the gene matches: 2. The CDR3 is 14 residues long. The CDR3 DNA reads TGCGCCAGCAGCTTGACAGGGGGAGATCAGCCCCAGCATTTT. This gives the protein CASSLTGGDQPQHF.

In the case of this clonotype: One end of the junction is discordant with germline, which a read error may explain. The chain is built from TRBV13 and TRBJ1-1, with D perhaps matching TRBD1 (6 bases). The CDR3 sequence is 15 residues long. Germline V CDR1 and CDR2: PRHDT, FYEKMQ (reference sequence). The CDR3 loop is CVSSLGPGAYTEAFF. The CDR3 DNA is TGTGTCAGCAGCTTAGGCCCAGGGGCTTACACTGAAGCTTTCTTT. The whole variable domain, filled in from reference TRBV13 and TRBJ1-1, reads AAGVIQSPRHLIKEKRETATLKCYPIPRHDTVYWYQQGPGQDPQFLISFYEKMQSDKGSIPDRFSAQQFSDYHSELNMSSLELGDSALYFCVSSLGPGAYTEAFFGQGTRLTVV.

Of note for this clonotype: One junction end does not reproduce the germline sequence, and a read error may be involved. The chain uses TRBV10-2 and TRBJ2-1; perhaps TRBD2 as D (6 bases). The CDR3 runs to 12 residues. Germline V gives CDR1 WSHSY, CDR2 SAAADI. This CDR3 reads CASSLSGNEQLF. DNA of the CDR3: TGCGCCAGCAGTCTTAGCGGCAATGAGCAGCTATTC.

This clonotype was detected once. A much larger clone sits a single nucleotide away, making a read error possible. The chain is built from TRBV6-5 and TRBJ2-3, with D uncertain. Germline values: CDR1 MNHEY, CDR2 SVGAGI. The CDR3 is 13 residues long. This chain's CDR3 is CAGSVGFTDTQYF. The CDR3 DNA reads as TGTGCCGGCAGCGTAGGATTCACAGATACGCAGTATTTT.

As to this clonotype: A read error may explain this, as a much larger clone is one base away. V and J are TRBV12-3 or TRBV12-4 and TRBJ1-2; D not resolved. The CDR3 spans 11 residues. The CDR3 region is CAGRTTLGYTF. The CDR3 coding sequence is TGTGCCGGCAGAACGACCCTGGGCTACACCTTC.

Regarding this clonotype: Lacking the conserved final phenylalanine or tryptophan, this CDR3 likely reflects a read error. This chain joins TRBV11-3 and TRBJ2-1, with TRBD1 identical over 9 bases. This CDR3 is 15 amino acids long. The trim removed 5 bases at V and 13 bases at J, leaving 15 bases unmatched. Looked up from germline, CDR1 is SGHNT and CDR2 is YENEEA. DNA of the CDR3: TGTGCCAGCAGCGATAAGGGACAGGGAGATAGAGGCCAGTTCTCC. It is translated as CASSDKGQGDRGQFS.

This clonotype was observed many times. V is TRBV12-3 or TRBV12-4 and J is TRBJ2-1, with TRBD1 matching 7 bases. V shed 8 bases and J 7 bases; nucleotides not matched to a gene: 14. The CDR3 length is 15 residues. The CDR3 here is CASQGRGGNYNEQFF. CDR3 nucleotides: TGTGCCAGCCAGGGAAGAGGGGGCAATTATAATGAGCAGTTCTTC.

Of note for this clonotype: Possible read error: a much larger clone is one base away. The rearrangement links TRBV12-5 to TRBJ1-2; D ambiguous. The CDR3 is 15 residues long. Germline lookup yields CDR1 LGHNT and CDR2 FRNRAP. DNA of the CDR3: TGTGCTATTGGTCCTTCGACGGAGGGAGAGTATGGCTACACCTTC. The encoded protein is CAIGPSTEGEYGYTF. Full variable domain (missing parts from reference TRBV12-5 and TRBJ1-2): DARVTQTPRHKVTEMGQEVTMRCQPILGHNTVFWYRQTMMQGLELLAYFRNRAPLDDSGMPKDRFSAEMPDATLATLKIQPSEPRDSAVYFCAIGPSTEGEYGYTFGSGTRLTVV.

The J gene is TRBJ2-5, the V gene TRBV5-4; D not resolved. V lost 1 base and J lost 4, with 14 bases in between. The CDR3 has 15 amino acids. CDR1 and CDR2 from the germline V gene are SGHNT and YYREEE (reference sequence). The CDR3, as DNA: TGTGCCAGCAGCTTGACAGACACCAGGCGAGAGACCCAGTACTTC. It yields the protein CASSLTDTRRETQYF.

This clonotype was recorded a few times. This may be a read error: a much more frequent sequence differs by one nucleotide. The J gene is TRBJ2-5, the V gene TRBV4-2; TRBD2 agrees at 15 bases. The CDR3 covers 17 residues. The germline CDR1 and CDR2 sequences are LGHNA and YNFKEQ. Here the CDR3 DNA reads TGTGTCAGCAGCCCGTGGACTAGCGGGAGGGAGCAAGAGACCCAGTACTTC. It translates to CVSSPWTSGREQETQYF.

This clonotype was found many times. CDR3 bases: TGTGCCAGCATTGAGCAGGGGAGGGGGGAGACCCAGTACTTC. Translating it yields CASIEQGRGETQYF. The gene calls are TRBV6-1 and TRBJ2-5, with D perhaps matching TRBD2 (7 bases). From germline, CDR1 is MNHNS and CDR2 SASEGT. CDR3 length equals 14 residues. V lost 7 bases, J lost 5 bases, and 17 bases lay in between.